These T cell receptor beta chains were read from a single sample in a study of CD8+ T cells in alopecia areata. The method was immunoSEQ multiplex PCR; TCRdb's version includes in-frame clones alone and lacks a portion of them. The table lists 150,000 to 200,000 clones, around three fifths of them singletons. This specimen consisted of CD4+ T cells sorted from blood, obtained at week 4, from a patient treated with tofacitinib. The receptors here all came from a human donor with alopecia areata. The CDR3 runs from the conserved cysteine through the conserved F or W. The D gene is left open where the match is weak. Clone sizes are given selectively: once, few, many, or a class where the clone is expanded.

>.|TRBV18|.|TRBJ1-2
TGTGCCAGCTCACCAACTCCGGATCCGTATGGCTACACCTTC
CASSPTPDPYGYTF
>.|TRBV10-3|.|TRBJ2-6
TGTGCCATCAGTGAGGAGATAGGCAGGATCTCTGGGGCCAACGTCCTGACTTTC
CAISEEIGRISGANVLTF
>many|TRBV19|TRBD1|TRBJ2-2
TGTGCCAGTACTGACAGGGGACGAACCGGGGAGCTGTTTTTT
CASTDRGRTGELFF
>.|TRBV4-3|TRBD2|TRBJ2-3
TGCGCCAGCAGCCAAGATGGACTAGCTAGCACAGATACGCAGTATTTT
CASSQDGLASTDTQYF
>few|TRBV5-4|.|TRBJ1-1
TGTGCCAGCAGCTTAGGCGACACGTCTGAAGCTTTCTTT
CASSLGDTSEAFF
>.|TRBV5-6|.|TRBJ2-1
TGTGCCAGTGCTCGGGGGCCCCTAGAGGAGCAGTTCTTC
CASARGPLEEQFF
>.|TRBV30|TRBD1|TRBJ2-5
TGTGCCTGGAGTCGAGGACAGGGGGAAGAGACCCAGTACTTC
CAWSRGQGEETQYF
>.|TRBV30|.|TRBJ1-3
TGTGCCTGGAGTAACTCCGGGCCTTGGGACACCATATATTTT
CAWSNSGPWDTIYF
>.|TRBV7-9|.|TRBJ2-2
TGTGCCAGCAGCTTATCCCCAGGGTGGACCGGGGAGCTGTTTTTT
CASSLSPGWTGELFF
>.|TRBV29-1|.|TRBJ1-1
TGCAGCGTCAGAACAGGGCGGGCGAACACTGAAGCTTTCTTT
CSVRTGRANTEAFF
>.|TRBV20-1|.|TRBJ1-4
TGCAGTGGTCTAATGGGCGAAAAACTGTTTTTT
CSGLMGEKLFF
>.|TRBV29-1|.|TRBJ2-1
TGCAGCGTTGAAGGGACCTCCTACAATGAGCAGTTCTTC
CSVEGTSYNEQFF
>.|TRBV30|.|TRBJ2-7
TGTGCCTGGAGTGTTATCTCCGAGCAGTACTTC
CAWSVISEQYF
>.|TRBV30|.|TRBJ2-1
TGTGCCTGGAGTTGGCGCAGGGCCGATGAGCAGTTCTTC
CAWSWRRADEQFF
>few|TRBV7-9|.|TRBJ2-5
TGTGCCAGCAGCCGCAATGCGGAGACCCAGTACTTC
CASSRNAETQYF
>.|TRBV5-1|.|TRBJ2-2
TGCGCCAGCAGCTTACTGCGGACCGGGGAGCTGTTTTTT
CASSLLRTGELFF
>.|TRBV4-2|.|TRBJ2-1
TGTGCCAGCAGCCTCGACGGATTCAATGAGCAGTTCTTC
CASSLDGFNEQFF
>.|TRBV29-1|.|TRBJ2-1
TGCAGCGTCGACCTAGTGCTCGAGCGGGAGCAGTTCTTC
CSVDLVLEREQFF
>.|TRBV6-5|.|TRBJ1-1
TGTGCCAGCAGACAGGGCACTGAAGCTTTCTTT
CASRQGTEAFF
>.|TRBV10-3|.|TRBJ1-1
TGTGCCATCAGTGGGCCCCCTAAGGGCTCGAACACTGAAGCTTTCTTT
CAISGPPKGSNTEAFF
>.|TRBV18|.|TRBJ1-2
TGTGCCAGCTCACCTCGGACAGCCCCGTATGGCTACACCTTC
CASSPRTAPYGYTF
>once|TRBV5-1|.|TRBJ2-1
TGCGCCAGCAGTGGGGACTCATCGGGCAATGAGCAGTTCTTC
CASSGDSSGNEQFF
>.|TRBV7-3|.|TRBJ2-2
TGTGCCAGCAGCCTTAATCCCGGGGAGCTGTTTTTT
CASSLNPGELFF
>few|TRBV4-1|.|TRBJ1-1
TGCGCCAGCAGCCGCACTTACGGACAGAACACTGAAGCTTTCTTT
CASSRTYGQNTEAFF
>.|TRBV15|.|TRBJ2-1
TGTGCCACCAGCAGAGATCCGGGCTCCTACAATGAGCAGTTCTTC
CATSRDPGSYNEQFF
>.|TRBV12-5|TRBD1|TRBJ2-7
TGTGCTAGTGGTTCTGGACAGGGCTTGAGCGAGCAGTACTTC
CASGSGQGLSEQYF
>few|TRBV27|.|TRBJ1-2
TGTGCCAGCTATGACTACTATGGCTACACCTTC
CASYDYYGYTF
>.|TRBV29-1|TRBD1|TRBJ1-5
TGCAGCGTACGGACAGGGGTCAATCAGCCCCAGCATTTT
CSVRTGVNQPQHF
>few|TRBV9|.|TRBJ1-1
TGTGCCAGCGGTCTTCGGCGGGTTTCCATGAACACTGAAGCTTTCTTT
CASGLRRVSMNTEAFF
>once|TRBV7-9|TRBD1|TRBJ2-7
TGCGCCAGCAGCTTGGCCGACAGGGGTACTGAGCAGTACTTC
CASSLADRGTEQYF
>.|TRBV19|TRBD1|TRBJ1-1
TGTGCCAGTAGTATCCTGGGACAGGGTATCACTGAAGCTTTCTTT
CASSILGQGITEAFF
>.|TRBV27|TRBD1|TRBJ1-2
TGTGCCAGCAGTTTGACAGGGGAATATGGCTACACCTTC
CASSLTGEYGYTF
>few|TRBV30|.|TRBJ1-5
TGTGCCTGGAGTGTCACCCGGGCGTCCTTCCTTAGCAATCAGCCCCAGCATTTT
CAWSVTRASFLSNQPQHF
>.|TRBV7-2|.|TRBJ2-5
TGTGCCAGCAGCTTAGCGGGGGACCAAGAGACCCAGTACTTC
CASSLAGDQETQYF
>.|TRBV5-6|.|TRBJ2-5
TGTGCCAGCAGCTTGCGAAACAGGGTGGAGACCCAGTACTTC
CASSLRNRVETQYF
>.|TRBV14|TRBD2|TRBJ2-1
TGTGCCAGCAGCCAAGATTTTATTGCGGGGGGGCCGGATGAGCAGTTCTTC
CASSQDFIAGGPDEQFF
>once|TRBV29-1|.|TRBJ2-1
TGCAGCGTGTACAACAATGAGCAGTTCTTC
CSVYNNEQFF
>.|TRBV10-3|TRBD1|TRBJ2-7
TGTGCCATCCGGGACAGCTCAGAGCAGTACTTC
CAIRDSSEQYF
>.|TRBV7-9|.|TRBJ1-2
TGTGCCAGCAGCTTAGAGAGCCGGGGCTACACCTTC
CASSLESRGYTF